This T cell receptor (beta chain) was sequenced in a study of regulatory T cells in long-lasting Graves disease listed by TCRdb under 2021. Study-wide context: In the newly diagnosed Graves' disease group, patients had been taking antithyroid drugs for less than 3 months. This study used TCR sequencing and RNA sequencing of peripheral blood to compare persistent Graves' disease patients against newly diagnosed Graves' disease patients. The study was registered as a clinical trial and conducted in China. A total of approximately 35 samples underwent TCR sequencing: about 13 from persistent and approximately 20 from newly diagnosed Graves' disease patients.

Ten or more counts support this clonotype. Its antigen is still unknown. The sample holds no much larger clone one base away, and base qualities are not on file. Including the terminal cysteine and phenylalanine, the CDR3 comprises 15 residues. Only the CDR3 portion is preserved as DNA: 45 bases, with reading frame beginning at the first base. The CDR1 and CDR2 encoded by the germline V gene are MNHEY and SVGEGT. V and J are truncated by 6 bases and 7 bases respectively, leaving an intervening sequence of 19 bases. The library was prepared using multiplex PCR. The sequencer was an Illumina HiSeq 4000. TCR beta libraries were built with iRepertoire HTBI primers and Arm-PCR amplification of CDR3 regions. Gel purification was performed on PCR products prior to sequencing. Under the source paper's analysis protocol: Gene usage analysis of CDR3 amino acid clonotypes relied on the 62 TRBV and about 15 TRBJ segments identified across samples. Filtered high-quality paired reads were merged into contigs using COPE and FqMerger. BLAST was used to align contigs to the IMGT TRBV, TRBD and TRBJ reference genes, and CDR3 was defined following IMGT. Any clonotype with a frequency above 0.1% was classified as a highly expanded clone. Shannon entropy was used to measure repertoire diversity, and the Gini coefficient was used to measure V-J evenness. Clonotypes shared by more than one individual were considered public. Clones were called with MiXCR by TCRdb after fastp trimmed the public reads at Q25, and only in-frame beta chains were retained. Rows merge per CDR3 protein into single entries with the most common DNA and genes. The V and J calls here are based on TCRdb, not the publication. The sample data list about 620,000 distinct CDR3 sequences, and 15% to 20% of these were observed just once. 18% of the sample rests with the top ten.

The time point label, read with the paper, signifies: newly diagnosed GD, antithyroid drugs for less than 3 months. RNA was extracted from PBMCs in TRIzol for both TCR sequencing and RNA sequencing. Graves' disease was diagnosed according to American Thyroid Association guidelines. Patients for the study were recruited at an endocrinology department in Xi'an, China. Each patient gave 7.5 to 10 milliliters of peripheral blood, collected in an EDTA anticoagulant tube. Ficoll Paque Plus density gradient separation was used to isolate PBMCs, and no further T cell sorting was performed. An Agilent 2100 Bioanalyzer and agarose gel were used to check RNA quality, and a NanoDrop 2000 was used to measure RNA concentration. Study-level results and caveats: Only peripheral blood was studied, because thyroid tissue, the primary lesion, was inaccessible. As a limitation, the authors acknowledged that the small sample size may reduce accuracy. Lower TCR Shannon entropy and fewer highly expanded clones were observed in persistent Graves' disease patients than in newly diagnosed patients, which suggested clonal expansion. TRBV28, TRBJ1-2 and TRBJ2-5 were preferentially used in persistent disease, while TRBV20-1 and TRBJ2-1 were favored in newly diagnosed disease. Persistent patients shared more public clonotypes among themselves (around 3,000) than newly diagnosed patients did (more than 850). Only the TCR beta chain was sequenced and analyzed.

The sample was also reused in another study, on T cells in Graves' hyperthyroidism and ophthalmopathy. Per that second paper: Graves' hyperthyroidism was defined as stable when no progression to ophthalmopathy occurred over 18 months of follow-up. Hyperthyroidism patients were aged 18 to 65 years and newly diagnosed, with disease duration of less than 2 months. Exclusion was applied to patients with uncontrolled infections, other autoimmune diseases, pregnancy or lactation. Diagnoses relied on clinical symptoms, serum thyroxine and TRAb, thyroid ultrasound and orbital computed tomography. A first-round RT-PCR of the TCR CDR3 used the HTBI primer set with the Qiagen OneStep RT-PCR kit. Blood samples also contained most of the expanded thyroid clonotypes (frequency above 0.001), which suggests that blood repertoires may reflect thyroid immune responses. In cross-validation, a model built on a 13 V-J signature told ophthalmopathy apart from stable hyperthyroidism with 85% to 90% sensitivity and approximately 84% specificity, and in testing the same model reached 80%/75%. In validation, the model predicted progression to ophthalmopathy a median of roughly six months before onset, with roughly 68% sensitivity and more than 72% specificity. A discovery cohort of approximately 97 patients, approximately 45 with Graves' ophthalmopathy and more than 55 with stable Graves' hyperthyroidism, was used to find distinguishing TCR V-J signatures. Prospective prediction of ophthalmopathy was tested in an independent validation cohort consisting of fewer than 20 hyperthyroidism patients and about 17 patients who later progressed to ophthalmopathy. The 75 to 100 discovery patients were randomly split 7:3 into training and test sets. The study also compared thyroid tissue and blood T-cell repertoires from more than 5 Graves' hyperthyroidism patients. After sampling, hyperthyroidism patients received methimazole starting at 30 mg daily, and ophthalmopathy patients received high-dose intravenous methylprednisolone. A second multiplex PCR round built the libraries, followed by size selection and purification. Sequencing of the libraries was done on an Illumina HiSeq2000 using paired-end 100 bp reads. SOAPnuke was used to process the raw data, throwing out any read that contained adapters or uncalled bases, had a mean Phred below 15, or lacked an exact constant-primer or identifier match. High-quality paired reads were merged with COPE v1.2.5, and unique nucleotide sequences were defined as clonotypes. MiTCR v1.1 was used to align clonotypes to the IMGT TRBV, TRBD and TRBJ reference segments. The analysis included only V-J combinations with a frequency above 0.0001, which together covered around 99% of the repertoires. A TCS score was defined as the ratio between F50 (clonal expansion) and ExV (chaos), using BLOSUM62-based TCRdist between CDR3 peptides within each V-J. Welch's t-statistics and random forest reduced roughly 530 V-J features to around 14, which were used in a naive Bayes classifier (R e1071). Sample size was not statistically predetermined, and investigators were not blinded to group allocation. The paper describes TCR Vbeta CDR3 sequencing of 135 peripheral blood samples, made up of 43 ophthalmopathy patients, around 78 hyperthyroidism patients and roughly 17 progressor patients.

The sample was peripheral blood mononuclear cells (PBMCs), taken at new diagnosis, from a patient treated with antithyroid drugs. The TCR was taken from a woman aged 25 to 39 with Graves disease. Donor details come from another sample of the same person, matched by shared clones. This chain joins TRBV6-2 or TRBV6-3 to TRBJ1-5; the best D guess is TRBD1, with 5 bases matching. The CDR3 here reads CASSSAGFHGQPQHF. The nucleotide sequence reads TGTGCCAGCAGCTCCGCAGGGTTTCATGGGCAGCCCCAGCATTTT.